The T cell receptor beta chain under discussion was sequenced for a study of control samples from healthy donors and cancer patients. The method was immunoSEQ multiplex PCR; TCRdb's version includes in-frame clones alone and lacks a portion of them. The sample has approximately 37,000 clones, around 88% seen once. Deletions cut 5 bases from V and 6 bases from J, with 8 bases between. This CDR3 region has 12 residues. Germline V gene sequence: CDR1 SNHLY, CDR2 FYNNEI. The chain employs TRBV2 and TRBJ1-5; D is unresolved. The TCR was taken from a woman aged 60-75 years with lung cancer. Sequencing was carried out using PBMCs. This chain's CDR3 is CASSLDLQPQHF. CDR3 coding DNA: TGTGCCAGCAGTCTTGATCTTCAGCCCCAGCATTTT.